This TCR beta chain stems from a study of T-cell reconstitution after alpha-beta-depleted transplantation in children. The table lists this clonotype with a few counts. J lost 4 bases, V lost 5 bases, and 6 bases had no gene match. This CDR3 region has 15 residues. This sample's TCRbeta library carried unique molecular identifier barcodes. MiXCR was run by TCRdb on the PCR reads, yielding one entry per CDR3 protein. The sample has roughly 400,000 distinct CDR3 sequences; about a fifth are singletons. The genes are TRBV12-3 or TRBV12-4 and TRBJ2-3; 10 bases are a match to TRBD1. This sequence originates from a human donor who donated a stem cell graft to a child with acute myeloid leukemia. The sequences come from PBMCs from the stem cell graft donor, collected from the stem cell graft. The DNA of the CDR3 is TGTGCCAGCAGTCCCGGGACAGGGGATGCAGATACGCAGTATTTT. Protein: CASSPGTGDADTQYF.